A single TCR beta chain is shown here with its context. This sample stems from a study of T cells in Graves' hyperthyroidism and ophthalmopathy. The CDR3 covers 11 residues. The germline CDR1 and CDR2 sequences are SGHVS and FQNEAQ. V dropped 8 bases and J dropped 8 bases, with 9 bases sitting between them. The source material, RNA transcripts, was used to amplify TCR beta CDR3 regions. HTBI primers were the set used in a first-round RT-PCR of the TCR CDR3. TCRdb itself ran the multiplex PCR reads through MiXCR, one entry per CDR3 protein. The sample lists more than 650,000 distinct CDR3 sequences, around 15% occurring once.

The V and J genes are TRBV7-8 and TRBJ2-2; D ambiguous. This clonotype originated in a woman aged 18-29 years with Graves' hyperthyroidism. Sequenced sample: blood. For the CDR3, the DNA is TGTGCCAGCCAACTCGGAGGGGAGCTGTTTTTT. This gives the protein CASQLGGELFF.